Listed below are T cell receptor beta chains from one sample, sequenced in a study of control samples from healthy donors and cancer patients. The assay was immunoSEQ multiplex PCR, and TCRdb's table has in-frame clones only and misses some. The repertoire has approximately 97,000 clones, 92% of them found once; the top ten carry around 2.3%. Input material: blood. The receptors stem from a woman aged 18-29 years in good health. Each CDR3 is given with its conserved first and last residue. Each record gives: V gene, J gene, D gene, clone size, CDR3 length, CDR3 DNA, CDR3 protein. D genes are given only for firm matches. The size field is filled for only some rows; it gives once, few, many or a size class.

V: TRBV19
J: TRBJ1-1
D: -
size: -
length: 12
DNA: TGTGCCAGTGGTTGGAGGGCAGGCGAAGCTTTCTTT
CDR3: CASGWRAGEAFF

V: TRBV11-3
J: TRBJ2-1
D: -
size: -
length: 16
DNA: TGTGCCAGCAGCTTACAGTTGACACCTTCCTACAATGAGCAGTTCTTC
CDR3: CASSLQLTPSYNEQFF

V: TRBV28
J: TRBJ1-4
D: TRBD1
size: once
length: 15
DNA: TGTGCCAGCAGTTTAGGGGTTGCAGGGGGCGGAAAACTGTTTTTT
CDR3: CASSLGVAGGGKLFF

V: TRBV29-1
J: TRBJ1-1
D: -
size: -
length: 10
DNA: TGCAGCGTTGAATTCATAGGCCTCTACTTT
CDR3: CSVEFIGLYF

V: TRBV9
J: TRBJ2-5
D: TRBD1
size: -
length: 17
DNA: TGTGCCAGCAGCGTAGATCCCCCCGGGACAGCACAAGAGACCCAGTACTTC
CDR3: CASSVDPPGTAQETQYF

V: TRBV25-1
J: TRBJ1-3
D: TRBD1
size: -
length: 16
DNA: TGTGCCAGCAGTGATTCCTTCCAGGGGGTTGGAAACACCATATATTTT
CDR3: CASSDSFQGVGNTIYF

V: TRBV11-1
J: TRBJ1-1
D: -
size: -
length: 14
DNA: TGTGCCAGCAGCTGGAGCCAGGGTTCCGCGGAAGCTTTCTTT
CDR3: CASSWSQGSAEAFF

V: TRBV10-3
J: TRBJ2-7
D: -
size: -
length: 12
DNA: TGTGCCATCAGCGAGGGATTTCACGAGCAGTACTTC
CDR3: CAISEGFHEQYF

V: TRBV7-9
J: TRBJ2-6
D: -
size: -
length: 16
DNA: TGTGCCAGCAGCTTGCCCAGGGGAAGTGGGGCCAACGTCCTGACTTTC
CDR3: CASSLPRGSGANVLTF

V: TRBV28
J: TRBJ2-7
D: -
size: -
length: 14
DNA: TGTGCCAGCAGGTTCCAGGGGAGGGGATACGAGCAGTACTTC
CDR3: CASRFQGRGYEQYF

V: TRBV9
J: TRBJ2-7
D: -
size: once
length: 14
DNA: TGTGCCAGCAGCGTAGGGGGACAATCATACGAGCAGTACTTC
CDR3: CASSVGGQSYEQYF

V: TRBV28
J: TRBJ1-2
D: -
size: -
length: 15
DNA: TGTGCCAGCAGCATAACAGGTCCTCCTAACTATGGCTACACCTTC
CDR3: CASSITGPPNYGYTF

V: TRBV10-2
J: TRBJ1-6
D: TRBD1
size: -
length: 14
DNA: TGCGCCAGCGGCGACCAGGGGGCGGCTTCACCCCTCCACTTT
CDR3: CASGDQGAASPLHF

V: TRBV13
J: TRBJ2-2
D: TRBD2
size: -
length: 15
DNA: TGTGCCAGCAGCCCTCCGGGGGGGGACACCGGGGAGCTGTTTTTT
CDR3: CASSPPGGDTGELFF

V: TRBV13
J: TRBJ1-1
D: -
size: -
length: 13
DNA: TGTGCCAGCAGCCAGAGTTCGGGGCTGGTAGCTTTCTTT
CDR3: CASSQSSGLVAFF

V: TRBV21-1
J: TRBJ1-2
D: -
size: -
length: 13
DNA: TGTGCCAGCAGCAAAACAGAGAACTATGGCTACACCTTC
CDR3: CASSKTENYGYTF

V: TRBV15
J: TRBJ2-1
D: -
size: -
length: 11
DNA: TGTGCCACCGCCCAGGGGTACGAGCAGTTCTTC
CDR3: CATAQGYEQFF

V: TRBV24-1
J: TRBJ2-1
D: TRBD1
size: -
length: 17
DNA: TGTGCCACCAGTGAGTGGGGACAGGGGTTAAATTTCGTGGAGCAGTTCTTC
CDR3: CATSEWGQGLNFVEQFF

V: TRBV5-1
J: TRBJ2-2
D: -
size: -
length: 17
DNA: TGCGCCAGCAGCTTGGGTTTCTACTCGGTGGACACCGGGGAGCTGTTTTTT
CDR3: CASSLGFYSVDTGELFF

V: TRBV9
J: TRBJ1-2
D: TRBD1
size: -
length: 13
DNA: TGTGCCAGCAGCGTAGAAGGGGGCAGGGGCTACACCTTC
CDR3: CASSVEGGRGYTF

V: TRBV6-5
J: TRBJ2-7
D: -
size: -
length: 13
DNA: TGTGCCAGCAGTTTAACGGGTTCCTACGAGCAGTACTTC
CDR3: CASSLTGSYEQYF

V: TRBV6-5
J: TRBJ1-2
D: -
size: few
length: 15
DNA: TGTGCCAGCAGCCCGGAGGGGAGGGAGCTATATGGCTACACCTTC
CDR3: CASSPEGRELYGYTF

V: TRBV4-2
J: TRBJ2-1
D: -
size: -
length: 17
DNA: TGTGCCAGCAGCCAGGAAGAGGCGTTAAGCTCCTACAATGAGCAGTTCTTC
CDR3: CASSQEEALSSYNEQFF

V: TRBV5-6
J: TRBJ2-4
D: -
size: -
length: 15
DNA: TGTGCCAGCAGCTCACCGGGTCCGGGAAAAAACATTCAGTACTTC
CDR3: CASSSPGPGKNIQYF

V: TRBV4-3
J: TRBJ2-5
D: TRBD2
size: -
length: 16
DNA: TGCGCCAGCAGCCAAGATGGTAGCGGGAGCTCAGAGACCCAGTACTTC
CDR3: CASSQDGSGSSETQYF

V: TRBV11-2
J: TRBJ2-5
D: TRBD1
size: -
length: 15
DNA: TGTGCCAGCAGCCAAGCGGGACAGGGGGCCGAGACCCAGTACTTC
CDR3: CASSQAGQGAETQYF

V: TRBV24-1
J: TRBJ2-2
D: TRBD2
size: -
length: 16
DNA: TGTGCCACCAGTGAGGGGGAGCGGGAGGGAATCGGGGAGCTGTTTTTT
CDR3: CATSEGEREGIGELFF

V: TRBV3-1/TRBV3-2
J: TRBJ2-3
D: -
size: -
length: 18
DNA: TGTGCCAGCAGCCAAGGGGTCGGGGGGCTTGGTAGCACAGATACGCAGTATTTT
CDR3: CASSQGVGGLGSTDTQYF

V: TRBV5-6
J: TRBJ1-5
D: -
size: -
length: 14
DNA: TGTGCCAGCAGCCAGTGGGACGCCCGACAGCCCCAGCATTTT
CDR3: CASSQWDARQPQHF

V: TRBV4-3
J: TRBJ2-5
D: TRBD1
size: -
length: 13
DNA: TGCGCCAGCAGCCAAGCAGCCCGGGACAGGATAGACTTC
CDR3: CASSQAARDRIDF

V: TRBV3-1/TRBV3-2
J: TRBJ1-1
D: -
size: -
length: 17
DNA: TGTGCCAGCAGCCAATTTGGCTCAGGGGATTTTATAACTGAAGCTTTCTTT
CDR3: CASSQFGSGDFITEAFF

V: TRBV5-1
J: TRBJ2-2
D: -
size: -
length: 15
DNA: TGCGCCAGCAGGAAGGCTTCCTCCCCCGCCGGGGAGCTGTTTTTT
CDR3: CASRKASSPAGELFF

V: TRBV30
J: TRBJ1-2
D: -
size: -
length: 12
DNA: TGTGCCTGGATGCGGGGAGGGTATGGCTACACCTTC
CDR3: CAWMRGGYGYTF

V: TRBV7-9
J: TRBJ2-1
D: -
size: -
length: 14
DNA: TGTGCCAGCAGCCTAGTGACAGCTTACAATGAGCAGTTCTTC
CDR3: CASSLVTAYNEQFF

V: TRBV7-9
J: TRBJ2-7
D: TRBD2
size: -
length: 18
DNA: TGTGCCAGCAGCCCCGGGACTAGCGGGAGATGGAGTTTTTACGAGCAGTACTTC
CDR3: CASSPGTSGRWSFYEQYF

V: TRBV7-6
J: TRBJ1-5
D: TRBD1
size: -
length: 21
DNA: TGTGCCAGCAGCTTAGTAGTTGGAGACCCCGGGACAGGCAACATCCAAGCGCCCCAGCATTTT
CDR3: CASSLVVGDPGTGNIQAPQHF

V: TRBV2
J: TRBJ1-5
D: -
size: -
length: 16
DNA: TGTGCCAGCAGTGAAGCGCTTCGGGGTGAGGGACAGCCCCAGCATTTT
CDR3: CASSEALRGEGQPQHF

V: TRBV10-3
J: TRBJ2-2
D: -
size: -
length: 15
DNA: TGTGCCATCAGTGAAGGGCCAGGATTCACCGGGGAGCTGTTTTTT
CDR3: CAISEGPGFTGELFF

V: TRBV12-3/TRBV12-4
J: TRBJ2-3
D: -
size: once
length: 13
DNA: TGTGCCAGCAGTTTAGGGGTGGGGGATACGCAGTATTTT
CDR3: CASSLGVGDTQYF

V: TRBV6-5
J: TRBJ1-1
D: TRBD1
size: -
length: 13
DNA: TGTGCCAGCAATGGACAGGTGAACACTGAAGCTTTCTTT
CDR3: CASNGQVNTEAFF

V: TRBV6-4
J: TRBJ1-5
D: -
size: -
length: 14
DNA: TGTGCCAGCAGTGCGACCCATGGCAATCAGCCCCAGCATTTT
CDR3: CASSATHGNQPQHF

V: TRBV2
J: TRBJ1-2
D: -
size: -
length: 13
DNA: TGTGCCAGCAGTCGGACCCTCAACTATGGCTACACCTTC
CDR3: CASSRTLNYGYTF

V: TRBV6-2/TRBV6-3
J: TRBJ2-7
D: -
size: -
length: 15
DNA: TGTGCCAGCAGTTACCCCGGTACGGGAACCTACGAGCAGTACTTC
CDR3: CASSYPGTGTYEQYF

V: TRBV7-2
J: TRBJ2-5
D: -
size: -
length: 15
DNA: TGTGCCAGCAGCTCCAGTCGAGGCGGGTGGGGTACCCAGTACTTC
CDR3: CASSSSRGGWGTQYF

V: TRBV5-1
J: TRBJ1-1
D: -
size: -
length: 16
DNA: TGCGCCAGCAGCTTGGGGGGCAGGGGAGAAAACACTGAAGCTTTCTTT
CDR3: CASSLGGRGENTEAFF

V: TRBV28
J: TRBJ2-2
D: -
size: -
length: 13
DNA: TGTGCCAGCAGTTTTCAGAACACCGGGGAGCTGTTTTTT
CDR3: CASSFQNTGELFF

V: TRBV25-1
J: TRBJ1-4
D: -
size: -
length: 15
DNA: TGTGCCAGCAGAGACCCCCGGGGTACTAATGAAAAACTGTTTTTT
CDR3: CASRDPRGTNEKLFF

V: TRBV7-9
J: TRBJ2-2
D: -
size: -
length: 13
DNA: TGTGCCAGCAGCTCGAGCCGGGGCCGGGAGCTGTTTTTT
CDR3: CASSSSRGRELFF

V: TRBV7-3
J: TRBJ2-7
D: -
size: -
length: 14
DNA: TGTGCCAGCAGCTTATCAAGGAGCTCCTACGAGCAGTACTTC
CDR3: CASSLSRSSYEQYF

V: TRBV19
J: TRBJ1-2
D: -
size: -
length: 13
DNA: TGTGCCAGTGGGGTTCAGTCCGACTATGGCTACACCTTC
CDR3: CASGVQSDYGYTF

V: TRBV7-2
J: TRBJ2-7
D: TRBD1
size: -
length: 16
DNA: TGTGCCAGCAGATTGTTTGGGGGGACAGGAATCTACGAGCAGTACTTC
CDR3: CASRLFGGTGIYEQYF

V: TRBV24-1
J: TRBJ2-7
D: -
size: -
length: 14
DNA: TGTGCCACCAGCGACCCGGGACCCCCCTACGAGCAGTACTTC
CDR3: CATSDPGPPYEQYF

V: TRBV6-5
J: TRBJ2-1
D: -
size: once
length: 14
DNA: TGTGCCAGCAGTTACGGGGGGCGGATCAATGAGCAGTTCTTC
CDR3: CASSYGGRINEQFF

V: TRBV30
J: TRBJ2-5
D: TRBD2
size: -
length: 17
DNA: TGTGCCTGGGCGATTTATATGGGACTAGCGGGAGTAGAGACCCAGTACTTC
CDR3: CAWAIYMGLAGVETQYF

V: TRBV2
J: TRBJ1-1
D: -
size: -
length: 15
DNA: TGTGCCAGCAGTGGGTGGTTTGCGAGGAACACTGAAGCTTTCTTT
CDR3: CASSGWFARNTEAFF

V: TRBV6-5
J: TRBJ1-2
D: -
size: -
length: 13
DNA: TGTGCCAGCAGTTACAGGCAGGGTGGAGGCTACACCTTC
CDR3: CASSYRQGGGYTF

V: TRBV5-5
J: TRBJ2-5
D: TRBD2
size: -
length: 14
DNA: TGTGCCAGCGGATCCTTAGCGGGTAGTGAGACCCAGTACTTC
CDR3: CASGSLAGSETQYF

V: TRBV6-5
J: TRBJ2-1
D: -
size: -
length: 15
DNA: TGTGCCAGCAGTTACGACGAAAGCTCCTACAATGAGCAGTTCTTC
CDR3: CASSYDESSYNEQFF

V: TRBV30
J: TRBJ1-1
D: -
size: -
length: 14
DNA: TGTGCCTGGAGTAGAGACAATATGGCCACTGAAGCTTTCTTT
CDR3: CAWSRDNMATEAFF

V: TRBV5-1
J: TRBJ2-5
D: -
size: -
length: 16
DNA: TGCGCCAGCAGCTTCTCTATGGGACAGCGGGGAGAGACCCAGTACTTC
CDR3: CASSFSMGQRGETQYF